This TCR beta chain was captured by sequencing in a study of identical twins. General study results and limits: Modelling approaches yielded underestimates of out-of-frame TCR alpha sharing between monozygotic twins. In cord blood, abundant beta clonotypes had fewer insertions; memory showed no trend.

CDR3 length: 13 amino acids. Between the trimmed V and J ends, which lost 6 bases and 7 bases, there was a span of 15 bases. In germline, CDR1 is SGHVS, CDR2 FQNEAQ. TCRdb reprocessed the 5' RACE reads via MiXCR and lists one record per CDR3 protein. The sample has roughly 770,000 distinct CDR3 sequences; 15% to 20% are singletons. This clonotype appeared a few times. Its cognate antigen is unknown. These data are also associated with another study on T cells expressing NK-cell markers. That source reports: About six donors showed dominant NKG2C+ clonotypes comprising about 1.0-7.5% of their CD8+ T cells. Expanded NKG2C+ T cell clones were not confirmed as HCMV-specific.

This receptor was identified in a young woman in good health. The sequencing input was PBMCs. The gene calls are TRBV7-8 and TRBJ1-2; tentatively, D is TRBD1 (6 bases). This chain's CDR3 is CASRLTGFSGYTF. The CDR3 DNA reads as TGTGCCAGCAGATTAACAGGGTTTAGTGGCTACACCTTC.